This paragraph covers one TCR beta chain sequence. This clone occurred a few times. No cognate antigen has been identified for it. One base away there is no much larger clone; base qualities are not given. V drops 0 bases and J drops 1 base, leaving 21 bases in between. Taken from the germline V gene (reference sequence), the CDR1 and CDR2 loops are SEHNR and FQNEAQ. Counted from cysteine to phenylalanine, this CDR3 has 19 amino acids. Only the CDR3 portion is preserved as DNA: 57 bases, with reading frame beginning at the first base. The data derive from a study of cytomegalovirus exposure and HLA in healthy donors (dated by TCRdb to the late 2010s). Study-wide context: According to an earlier analysis of a few hundred of the donors, roughly 180 million T cells yielded 90 million to 140 million unique TCR beta sequences and roughly 280 Gb of sequence data. An early release covering approximately 600 HLA-typed donors comprised 250 to 350 gigabases of sequencing data and about 90 million unique TCR sequences. Among the roughly 400 genotyped donors, approximately 81% belonged to the genetic ancestry cluster associated with self-reported Caucasian donors. The aim of the study was to test whether cataloging public T cell receptors could identify signatures of past pathogen exposure. Using immunosequencing, the study profiled T cell repertoires from around 680 subjects and related those repertoires to cytomegalovirus serostatus. A separate validation cohort of 100 to 150 different subjects was used in addition to the roughly 640-subject first cohort. High-throughput TCR immunosequencing, statistical association of individual TCRs with disease status, and machine learning were combined to predict cytomegalovirus infection status. In a later analysis, previously published TCR beta repertoires from about 640 donors were re-analyzed and high-resolution HLA genotyping was added so that TCR occurrence patterns could be studied. The later analysis used no new phenotypic data to find candidate immune exposures, relying instead on TCR beta sequences and their occurrence across donors. An earlier analysis of approximately 640 of the donors applied high-throughput TCR beta sequencing to assess whether each TCR beta V gene segment acted as functional or pseudogenic. Donor age, sex, ethnicity and CMV serostatus were compiled alongside the repertoire data. Genome-wide SNP genotypes for about 65% of the roughly 670 donors were used in a later genetic analysis, which treated that subset as a discovery cohort. Every discovery cohort repertoire had been produced on one sequencing platform. HLA typing covered class I and class II loci at four-digit resolution. The number of donors typed differed by locus, with roughly 629-640 for A, B, C, DRB1 and DQB1, around 560 for DQA1, 606 for DPA1, and some 440 for DPB1. Roughly 5 DR-DQ haplotypes were treated as single units for association and clustering because of strong linkage in the cohort. Among several hundred genotyped donors of the cohort, an average of roughly 230,000 unique TCR beta nucleotide sequences was sequenced per donor, of which about 19% were non-productive. Broader findings and caveats from the paper: Strong co-occurrence of HLA alleles, especially DR and DQ, made assigning TCR associations to individual alleles difficult. A group of highly shared sequence variants was considered likely to be a technical artifact of the sequencing pipeline. Because some donors lacked HLA typing at each locus, the association tests relied only on the typed subset. Most TCR sequences were observed very rarely across donors, whereas some public TCRs were present in many individuals. In the study, 150 to 200 TCR beta chains were listed as associated with cytomegalovirus. A later genetic analysis reported fewer N-insertions in productive TCRs among donors in an Asian-associated ancestry cluster than the approximately 670-donor mean. The authors suggested that the approach could potentially be generalized to other disease states and immunological phenotypes. Immune exposure information for the cohort was limited to CMV serostatus. Because the 87-base-pair reads could not distinguish some IMGT-functional V segments, including TRBV6-2 and TRBV6-3, those segments were excluded. Presence/absence analyses assumed roughly uniform sequencing depth across donors, an assumption that may not hold. In a later analysis, around 17,000 TCR beta sequences were associated with specific HLA alleles at a false discovery rate of 0.05. In a later analysis, TCR association rates were found to vary across HLA loci, with the most associated TCRs seen for DRB1 alleles and the fewest for HLA-C alleles. Over 15 rarely observed V segments, including chromosome 9 orphons, were excluded from the earlier analysis of 550 to 700 of the donors because counts were too low. According to a later analysis, parvovirus B19, influenza, CMV and Epstein-Barr virus appeared linked to several top co-occurrence clusters. The classifier was reported to diagnose cytomegalovirus status with high specificity and sensitivity in both the original cohort and the validation cohort. A further reported finding was that TCR beta sequences accurately predicted the HLA-A and HLA-B alleles for most subjects in the first cohort. In a later genetic analysis, a missense DCLRE1C variant was associated with V-gene and J-gene trimming of TCR beta chains, and the association was replicated in an independent cohort. In a later analysis, HLA-associated TCR beta chains were found to be more clonally expanded and to have lower generation probabilities than equally common non-associated chains. In this cohort, only TCR beta chains were sequenced, and detectable features were limited by the absence of alpha or paired-chain data. Correlated functional status among segregating V segments might reflect linkage disequilibrium, but an unknown experimental factor could not be ruled out. In an earlier analysis of some 500 of the donors, most TCR beta V segments appeared in productive rearrangements about 87% or about 30% of the time, broadly matching IMGT annotations. In vitro tests confirmed that a few of the cytomegalovirus-associated TCR beta chains recognize cytomegalovirus antigens. Most CMV-associated TCR beta chains appeared to be HLA-restricted in a later analysis, and the HLA associations seemed to be driven largely by CMV exposure.

The library relied on the immunoSEQ multiplex PCR assay. A mixture of 60 forward primers for TCR Vbeta segments and 13 reverse primers for TCR Jbeta segments was used in the multiplex PCR. The CDR3 region of rearranged TCR beta genes was amplified from genomic DNA with a multiplex PCR assay. Amplified TCR beta libraries were sequenced as 87-base-pair reads on the Illumina HiSeq System. As for how the authors treated the data: In a later analysis, roughly 80 million unique TCR beta chains were counted across the roughly 610 repertoires, and roughly 11 million of these chains were shared by at least two donors. To remove PCR and sequencing errors, raw reads were error-corrected and collapsed into unique sequences using a nearest-neighbor algorithm that merged closely related sequences. To assign V, D and J gene segments, CDR3 sequences were aligned to IMGT reference sequences. For a sequence to be retained, a match of at least six nucleotides was required to both a V gene segment and a J gene segment. Rearrangements were called productive when the CDR3 lacked stop codons and stayed in frame with V and J; all others were non-productive. CDR3 was defined according to IMGT convention as the region running from the second conserved V-encoded cysteine to the conserved J-encoded phenylalanine. The earlier analysis of about 610 of the donors excluded sequences that lacked an unambiguous match to a single V gene segment. In an earlier analysis of a few hundred of the donors, a V segment was called functional when productive rearrangements were above 56.7%, and segregating when the standard deviation between donors exceeded 5%. A statistical classification framework was built for diagnosing cytomegalovirus status from the catalog of TCR beta chain sequences. In a later analysis, V and J genes were assigned by comparing TCR nucleotide sequences against IMGT/GENE-DB human TR gene sequences. A later analysis assigned CDR3 sequences and most-parsimonious VDJ recombination scenarios with the TCRdist pipeline. In a later analysis, each TCR beta chain was defined by its CDR3 amino acid sequence together with its V-gene family, and reads lacking a unique V-gene family were excluded. To address suspected cross-contamination and a sequencing artifact, a later analysis removed several hundred highly shared, low-generation-probability nucleotide sequences. For each public chain, a later analysis derived a clonal expansion index from normalized ranks of inferred template counts within each repertoire. In a later analysis, generation probabilities were computed with a VDJ recombination model fitted to out-of-frame rearrangements, and the resulting probabilities were checked against IGoR. A later analysis scored TCR-TCR, TCR-HLA and TCR-CMV co-occurrence with hypergeometric tests, applying a repertoire-size bias correction to TCR pairs. A later analysis estimated false discovery rates by permuting HLA or CMV assignments 20 times. In a later analysis, co-occurring TCRs were grouped using DBSCAN, and TCRdist sequence similarity was added for clustering within HLA-allele-positive subsets. Repertoires with fewer than 30,000 or more than 120,000 public chains were left out of co-occurrence clustering, as were five repertoires with anomalous nucleotide sharing. Not all clones reach the TCRdb copy of this immuneACCESS table, which keeps in-frame sequences only. Checked studies attribute under half of the gap to unresolved V genes and leave the rest unexplained. The V and J calls and clone size are taken from that table; D and trimming were inferred from the DNA. This sample gives approximately 130,000 clones in total; approximately 81% of them show up just once. Jointly, the top ten make up about 0.75% of the sample.

The cohort comprised hundreds of healthy bone marrow donors. Cohort members were all nominally healthy when sampled, although unrecorded immune exposures were likely present. The donor tested CMV seronegative, placing the donor among the approximately 400 seronegative members of the cohort. Every donor gave a peripheral blood sample, and the peripheral blood mononuclear cells from that sample were used for TCR beta sequencing. Genomic DNA was extracted from the blood cell samples with the Qiagen DNeasy Blood Extraction Kit. Sequences were obtained from PBMCs. This clonotype originated in a man aged 18 to 35 in good health and CMV-seronegative. The rearranged segments are TRBV7-9 and TRBJ1-1; perhaps TRBD1 is the D gene, with 6 bases matching. The base sequence is TGTGCCAGCAGCTTAGCGGGGACATTTAAATGGCGGCGGAACACTGAAGCTTTCTTT. It encodes CASSLAGTFKWRRNTEAFF.